These 21 T cell receptor beta chains were all obtained from the same sample, sequenced in a study of T cell responses to AZD1222 COVID-19 vaccine. Libraries were prepared by immunoSEQ multiplex PCR; TCRdb keeps only in-frame clonotypes and omits some of them. The repertoire holds about 100,000 clones, around 94% seen once, with more than 2% in the top ten. Sample: peripheral blood, taken on day 0 of AZD1222 vaccination. The receptors originated from an adult in good health.

V is TRBV5-4 and J is TRBJ1-1; D may be TRBD1 (6 bases). From germline, CDR1 is SGHNT and CDR2 YYREEE (reference sequence). The CDR3 is made up of 15 amino acids. Trimming took off 4 bases at V and 0 bases at J, with 13 bases between the two ends. The CDR3 DNA sequence: TGTGCCAGCAGCCTACAGGGACACTTGAACACTGAAGCTTTCTTT. Translated, it gives CASSLQGHLNTEAFF.

V is TRBV2 and J is TRBJ2-3, with D perhaps matching TRBD1 (6 bases). Germline values: CDR1 SNHLY, CDR2 FYNNEI. V was clipped by 3 bases and J by 2 bases, with 12 bases between them. The length of the CDR3 is 15 residues. The CDR3 bases are TGTGCCAGCAGTGATACAGGGTCCAACACAGATACGCAGTATTTT. As protein: CASSDTGSNTDTQYF.

The chain links TRBV12-5 to TRBJ2-2; 7 nucleotides align to TRBD1. This CDR3 is 17 amino acids long. Germline loops: CDR1 LGHNT, CDR2 FRNRAP. V lost 6 bases and J lost 6; bases outside the gene matches: 16. CDR3 sequence: CASGSAQGSPFAGELFF. CDR3 sequence (DNA): TGTGCTAGTGGCTCGGCACAGGGGTCCCCTTTTGCCGGGGAGCTGTTTTTT.

The CDR3 coding sequence is TGTGCCAGCAGCCCCCCGACAGGGATGTCACCCCTCCACTTT. Residues: CASSPPTGMSPLHF. The V and J genes are TRBV11-2 and TRBJ1-6, with 7 bases that match TRBD1. Germline CDR1 reads SGHAT; CDR2 reads FQNNGV. The trim removed 5 bases at V and 10 bases at J, leaving 8 bases unmatched. The CDR3 totals 14 residues.

This clone was detected only a few times. The chain joins TRBV2 to TRBJ1-5; D not resolved. The CDR3 is 14 residues long. The V and J ends lost 5 bases and 2 bases respectively, with 10 bases between them. Looked up from germline, CDR1 is SNHLY and CDR2 is FYNNEI. The DNA of the CDR3 is TGTGCCAGCAGTTCAGGATATGGCAATCAGCCCCAGCATTTT. Protein sequence: CASSSGYGNQPQHF.

The chain employs TRBV5-6 and TRBJ1-1; D unclear. The CDR3 runs 14 residues. Trimming removed 3 bases from V and 2 bases from J, with 11 bases in between. From germline, CDR1 is SGHDT and CDR2 YYEEEE. The CDR3 reads CASSSVPRNTEAFF. CDR3 nucleotides: TGTGCCAGCAGCTCGGTCCCCAGAAACACTGAAGCTTTCTTT.

The rearrangement joins TRBV28 to TRBJ2-7, with D tentatively TRBD2 (5 bases). The CDR3 totals 14 residues. Germline values: CDR1 MDHEN, CDR2 SYDVKM. Trimming left V 6 bases short and J 4 bases short, with 16 bases between. For the CDR3, the DNA is TGTGCCAGCAGACTGCTAGGGAGTTCGTACGAGCAGTACTTC. Residues: CASRLLGSSYEQYF.

This clone is a singleton in its sample. V gene TRBV19 combines with J gene TRBJ2-7, with D perhaps TRBD2 (5 bases). From germline, CDR1 is LNHDA and CDR2 SQIVND (reference sequence). The CDR3 extends over 13 amino acids. The V end was cut by 2 bases, the J end by 3 bases, with 8 bases between. For the CDR3, the DNA is TGTGCCAGTAGTATAAACGGGGACTACGAGCAGTACTTC. This encodes CASSINGDYEQYF.

A single count supports this clone. V gene TRBV6-5 combines with J gene TRBJ2-7, with 7 nucleotides matching TRBD1. CDR1 is MNHEY, CDR2 SVGAGI, per germline. V shed 6 bases, J shed 3 bases, and the junction held 5 bases outside the gene matches. The CDR3 runs 13 residues. In DNA form, the CDR3 reads TGTGCCAGCAGCCAGGGACAGAGCTACGAGCAGTACTTC. This gives the protein CASSQGQSYEQYF.

This sequence joins TRBV28 and TRBJ2-5; the D gene is possibly TRBD2 (5 bases). The V end was cut by 2 bases, the J end by 5 bases, with 6 bases between. The germline V gene encodes CDR1 MDHEN and CDR2 SYDVKM. This CDR3 contains 12 residues. CDR3 nucleotide sequence: TGTGCCAGCAGTTTAAGCGGTGAGACCCAGTACTTC. Translated: CASSLSGETQYF.

Turning to this clone: One junction end does not reproduce the germline sequence, and a read error may be involved. V and J are TRBV5-1 and TRBJ1-1; D is unclear. The CDR3 has 11 residues. CDR1 and CDR2 from the germline V gene are SGHRS and YFSETQ. The CDR3 is CASTLGTEAFF. In DNA, the CDR3 is TGCGCCAGCACCTTGGGCACTGAAGCTTTCTTT.

In its sample, this clone was seen once. The J gene is TRBJ2-3, the V gene TRBV9, with a tentative D call TRBD2 (6 bases). CDR3 length: 15 amino acids. Trimming took off 0 bases at V and 2 bases at J, with 10 bases between the two ends. Germline CDR1 SGDLS, CDR2 YYNGEE. The CDR3, as DNA: TGTGCCAGCAGCGTAGGTTCGGGGGACACAGATACGCAGTATTTT. Its protein product is CASSVGSGDTDTQYF.

This clone has a single count. The rearrangement joins TRBV5-1 to TRBJ2-1; TRBD2 agrees at 12 bases. Per germline, CDR1 SGHRS and CDR2 YFSETQ. Trimming removed 3 bases from V and 0 bases from J; junction bases left unmatched: 10. This CDR3 spans 19 amino acids. The chain's CDR3 is CASSSRLAGVPLSYNEQFF. CDR3 in DNA: TGCGCCAGCAGCTCTAGACTAGCGGGGGTCCCCCTCTCCTACAATGAGCAGTTCTTC.

This clone was found once. V and J are TRBV10-2 and TRBJ2-3, with D possibly being TRBD2 (5 bases). The V and J ends lost 5 bases and 5 bases respectively, with 26 bases between them. Germline-derived CDR1 and CDR2 are WSHSY and SAAADI. The CDR3 totals 18 residues. Written as DNA, the CDR3 is TGCGCCAGCAGTCTACTAGGGCAAGGAGGACTGGGGAGAGATACGCAGTATTTT. This codes for CASSLLGQGGLGRDTQYF.

This clone has only one observation. The CDR3 DNA follows: TGCGCCAGCAGAGGGGGTCGCGGGAACACTGAAGCTTTCTTT. As protein: CASRGGRGNTEAFF. The chain uses TRBV4-3 and TRBJ1-1; a weak D match, TRBD1 (6 bases). Germline CDR1 is LGHNA and CDR2 is YSLEER. This CDR3 has 14 amino acids. Between the trimmed V and J ends, which lost 6 bases and 1 base, there was a span of 12 bases.

J is TRBJ2-3 and V is TRBV6-4; D is unclear. Trimming removed 10 bases from V and 0 bases from J, with 14 bases in between. The CDR3 is made up of 14 amino acids. In germline, CDR1 is MRHNA, CDR2 SNTAGT. CDR3 in DNA: TGTGCCACCTCTCTAGGTGCTAGCACAGATACGCAGTATTTT. It encodes CATSLGASTDTQYF.

This sequence joins TRBV5-1 and TRBJ1-3; D is perhaps TRBD1 (5 bases). Trimming cost V 4 bases and J 0 bases, with 8 bases left between them. The CDR3 is 14 amino acids. Germline V lookup: CDR1 SGHRS, CDR2 YFSETQ. CDR3 DNA sequence: TGCGCCAGCAGCCGAGACAGCTCTGGAAACACCATATATTTT. Its translation: CASSRDSSGNTIYF.

This sequence joins TRBV19 and TRBJ1-1; D gene uncertain. Looked up from germline, CDR1 is LNHDA and CDR2 is SQIVND (reference sequence). CDR3 size: 14 residues. Between the trimmed V and J ends, which lost 5 bases and 0 bases, there was a span of 10 bases. For the CDR3, the DNA is TGTGCCAGTAGTTCCGGGTCGTTGAACACTGAAGCTTTCTTT. Protein sequence: CASSSGSLNTEAFF.

The CDR3 nucleotides read TGTGCCAGTAGCTTGAGGGGGCTGGACACTGAAGCTTTCTTT. Translated: CASSLRGLDTEAFF. This chain links TRBV19 with TRBJ1-1; 7 bases align to TRBD1. Germline-derived CDR1 and CDR2 are LNHDA and SQIVND (reference sequence). Trimming at V came to 6 bases and at J to 3 bases, leaving 7 bases not matched to a gene. The CDR3 is 14 residues long.

The chain has TRBV7-2 and TRBJ2-3; no firm D call. This CDR3 spans 14 amino acids. From germline, CDR1 is SGHTA and CDR2 FQGNSA. V was clipped by 3 bases and J by 0 bases, with 7 bases between them. In nucleotides, the CDR3 is TGTGCCAGCAGCTTTGGAAGTAGCACAGATACGCAGTATTTT. Its protein is CASSFGSSTDTQYF. Full variable domain (missing parts from reference TRBV7-2 and TRBJ2-3): GAGVSQSPSNKVTEKGKDVELRCDPISGHTALYWYRQSLGQGLEFLIYFQGNSAPDKSGLPSDRFSAERTGGSVSTLTIQRTQQEDSAVYLCASSFGSSTDTQYFGPGTRLTVL.

This clone is a singleton in its sample. The chain links TRBV6-5 to TRBJ2-5, with D tentatively TRBD1 (5 bases). The CDR3 length is 11 residues. The germline V gene encodes CDR1 MNHEY and CDR2 SVGAGI. V lost 6 bases and J 5 bases, leaving 7 bases between the germline ends. The CDR3 region is CASRDIETQYF. Here the CDR3 DNA reads TGTGCCAGCAGGGACATCGAGACCCAGTACTTC.